This TCR beta chain originates from a study of T-cell reconstitution after alpha-beta-depleted transplantation in children. The study's findings and limits: It was newly produced T cells that mostly accounted for T-cell counts and diversity one year after transplant. After transplant, at about two months, alpha-beta T cells were reportedly derived from several hundred expanded graft clones.

The CDR3 sequence is 16 residues long. V lost 4 bases and J lost 4, with 17 bases in between. Germline V lookup: CDR1 MGHRA, CDR2 YSYEKL. Preparing the TCRbeta library involved the use of unique molecular identifiers. TCRdb analysed the PCR reads with MiXCR anew, one entry per CDR3 protein. The table records 780,000 or so distinct CDR3 sequences, around 17% of them present only once. The sample holds a few counts of this clonotype. Its specificity is unknown. The sequences come from PBMCs, mostly from graft donor cells, collected 360 days after TCRalphabeta/CD19-depleted stem cell transplant. This clonotype was sampled from a male patient younger than 18 who had a stem cell transplant for acute lymphoblastic leukemia, so the T cells may come from the graft donor. The chain links TRBV4-1 to TRBJ2-1; D is possibly TRBD2 (6 bases). This CDR3 is CASSLFSGITYNEQFF. In DNA, the CDR3 is TGCGCCAGCAGCCTCTTTAGCGGAATTACGTACAATGAGCAGTTCTTC.